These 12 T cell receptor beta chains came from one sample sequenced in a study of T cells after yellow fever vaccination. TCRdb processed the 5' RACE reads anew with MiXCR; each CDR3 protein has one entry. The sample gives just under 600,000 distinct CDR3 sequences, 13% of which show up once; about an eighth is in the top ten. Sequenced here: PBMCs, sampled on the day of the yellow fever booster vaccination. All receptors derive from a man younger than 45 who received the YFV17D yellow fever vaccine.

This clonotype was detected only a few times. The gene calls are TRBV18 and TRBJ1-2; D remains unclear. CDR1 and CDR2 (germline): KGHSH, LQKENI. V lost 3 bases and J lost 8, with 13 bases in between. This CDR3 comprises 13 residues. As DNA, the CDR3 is TGTGCCAGCTCACCGGGAGAAGGTGACGGCTACACCTTC. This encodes CASSPGEGDGYTF.

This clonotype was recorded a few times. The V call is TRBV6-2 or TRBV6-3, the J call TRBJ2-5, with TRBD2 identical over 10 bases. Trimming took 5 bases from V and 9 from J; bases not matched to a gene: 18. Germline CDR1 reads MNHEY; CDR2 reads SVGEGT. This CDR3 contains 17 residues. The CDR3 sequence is CASSHYGTSDRQDSQYF. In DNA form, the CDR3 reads TGTGCCAGCAGTCACTACGGGACTAGCGACCGACAAGACTCCCAGTACTTC.

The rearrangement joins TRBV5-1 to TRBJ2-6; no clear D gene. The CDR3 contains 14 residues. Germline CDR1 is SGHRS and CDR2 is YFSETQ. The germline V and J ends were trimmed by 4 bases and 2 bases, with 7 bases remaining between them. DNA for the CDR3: TGCGCCAGCAGCCCGCTTGCTGGGGCCAACGTCCTGACTTTC. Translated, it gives CASSPLAGANVLTF.

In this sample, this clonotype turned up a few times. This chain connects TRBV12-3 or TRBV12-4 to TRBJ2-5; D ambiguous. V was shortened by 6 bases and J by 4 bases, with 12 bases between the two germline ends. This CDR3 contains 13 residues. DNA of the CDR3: TGTGCCAGCAGCTTAAAGGGTGTAGAGACCCAGTACTTC. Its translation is CASSLKGVETQYF.

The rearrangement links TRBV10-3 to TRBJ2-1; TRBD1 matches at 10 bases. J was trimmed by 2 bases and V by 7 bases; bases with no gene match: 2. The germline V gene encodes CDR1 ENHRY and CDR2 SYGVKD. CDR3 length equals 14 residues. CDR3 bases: TGTGCCATCAATGGACAGGGGGCCTACAATGAGCAGTTCTTC. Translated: CAINGQGAYNEQFF.

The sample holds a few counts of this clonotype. The CDR3 here is CASSISRTNYNEQFF. The CDR3 DNA reads as TGTGCCAGCAGCATATCACGGACCAACTACAATGAGCAGTTCTTC. V gene TRBV6-2 or TRBV6-3 combines with J gene TRBJ2-1, with no clear D. The CDR3 has 15 amino acids. Germline-derived CDR1 and CDR2 are MNHEY and SVGEGT. Trimming pared 6 bases from V and 3 bases from J, leaving 15 bases between.

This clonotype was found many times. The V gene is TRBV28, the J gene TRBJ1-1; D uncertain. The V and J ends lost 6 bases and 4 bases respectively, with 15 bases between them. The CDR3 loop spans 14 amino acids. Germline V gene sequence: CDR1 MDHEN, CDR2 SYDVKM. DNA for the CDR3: TGTGCCAGCAGGACTCCGGTGTTGGTCACTGAAGCTTTCTTT. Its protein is CASRTPVLVTEAFF. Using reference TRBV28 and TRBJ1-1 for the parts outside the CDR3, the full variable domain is DVKVTQSSRYLVKRTGEKVFLECVQDMDHENMFWYRQDPGLGLRLIYFSYDVKMKEKGDIPEGYSVSREKKERFSLILESASTNQTSMYLCASRTPVLVTEAFFGQGTRLTVV.

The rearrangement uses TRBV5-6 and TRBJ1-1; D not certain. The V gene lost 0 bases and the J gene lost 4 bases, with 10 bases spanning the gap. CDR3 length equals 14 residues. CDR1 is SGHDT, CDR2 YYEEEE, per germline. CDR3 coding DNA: TGTGCCAGCAGCTTGGATGCCCTGAGCACTGAAGCTTTCTTT. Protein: CASSLDALSTEAFF. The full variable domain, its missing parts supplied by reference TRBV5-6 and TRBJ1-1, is DAGVTQSPTHLIKTRGQQVTLRCSPKSGHDTVSWYQQALGQGPQFIFQYYEEEERQRGNFPDRFSGHQFPNYSSELNVNALLLGDSALYLCASSLDALSTEAFFGQGTRLTVV.

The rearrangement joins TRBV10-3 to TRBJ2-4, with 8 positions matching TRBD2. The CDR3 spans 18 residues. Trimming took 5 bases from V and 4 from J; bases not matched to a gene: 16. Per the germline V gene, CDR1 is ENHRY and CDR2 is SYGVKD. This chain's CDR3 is CAISSPSSGSSPKNIQYF. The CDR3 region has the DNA TGTGCCATCAGTTCCCCCTCAAGCGGGAGCTCCCCTAAAAACATTCAGTACTTC.

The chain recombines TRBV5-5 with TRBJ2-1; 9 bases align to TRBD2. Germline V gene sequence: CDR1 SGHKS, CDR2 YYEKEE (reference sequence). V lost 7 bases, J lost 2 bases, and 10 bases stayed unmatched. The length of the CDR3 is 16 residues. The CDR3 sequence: CASHVTSSGAYNEQFF. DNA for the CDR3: TGTGCCAGCCATGTTACGTCTAGCGGGGCCTACAATGAGCAGTTCTTC.

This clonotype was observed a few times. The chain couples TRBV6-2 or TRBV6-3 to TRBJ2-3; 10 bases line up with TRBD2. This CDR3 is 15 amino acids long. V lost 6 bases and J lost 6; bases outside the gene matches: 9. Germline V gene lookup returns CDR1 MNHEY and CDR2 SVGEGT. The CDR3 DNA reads TGTGCCAGCAGGTCAGCGGGGGGGACCTCGGATACGCAGTATTTT. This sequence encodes CASRSAGGTSDTQYF.

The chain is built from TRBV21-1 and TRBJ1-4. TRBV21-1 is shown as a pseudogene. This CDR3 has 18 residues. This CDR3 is CASSKTSSGGHEEEKLFF. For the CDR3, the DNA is TGTGCCAGCAGCAAAACCTCCAGCGGGGGGCACGAAGAGGAAAAACTGTTTTTT.